This T cell receptor beta chain came from a study of control samples from healthy donors and cancer patients. Profiled with immunoSEQ multiplex PCR; TCRdb holds only in-frame clones, not every one. The table records some 140,000 clones, roughly 92% of them present only once. This CDR3 is 15 amino acids long. Germline V gene sequence: CDR1 MDHEN, CDR2 SYDVKM. V was shortened by 5 bases and J by 2 bases, with 15 bases between the two germline ends. The sequenced sample consisted of blood. V and J are TRBV28 and TRBJ2-5; D is perhaps TRBD1 or TRBD2 (5 bases each). The sequence was obtained from a man under 40 in good health. As DNA, the CDR3 is TGTGCCAGCAGTAGCCTTGGGGGAGAACAAGAGACCCAGTACTTC. Its protein product is CASSSLGGEQETQYF.